Below are 2 T cell receptor beta chains sequenced from a single sample in a study of blood T cells in healthy people across ages. Together with a sample-barcoded 5' primer, a J-beta primer mix was included in a second PCR lasting roughly 6 to 12 cycles. TCRdb re-analysed the 5' RACE reads in MiXCR, keeping a single row per CDR3 protein. The table lists 920,000 or so distinct CDR3 sequences, 35% to 50% of them singletons. The specimen sequenced was blood. The receptors were gathered from a woman aged 60-70 years in good health.

This clonotype was detected only once. Its ends do not fully match the called genes, so a read error is possible. This sequence joins TRBV25-1 and TRBJ2-3; 7 nucleotides align to TRBD1. This CDR3 is 16 amino acids long. Germline assignment: CDR1 MGHDK and CDR2 SYGVNS. The CDR3 region has the DNA TGTGCCAGCAGTGAAATCGACAGGGAACCCACAGGTACGCAGTATTTT. Amino acid sequence: CASSEIDREPTGTQYF.

V usage is TRBV18 and J usage is TRBJ2-1; TRBD2 matches at 8 bases. This CDR3 comprises 18 residues. V trimming: 0 bases; J trimming: 9 bases; junction bases outside the gene matches: 16. Germline CDR1 and CDR2: KGHSH and LQKENI. This chain's CDR3 is CASSPPVAGGINRGEQFF. The CDR3 DNA is TGTGCCAGCTCACCACCGGTGGCGGGGGGCATCAATCGGGGTGAGCAGTTCTTC.